The sequence of this T cell receptor (beta chain) was determined in a study of cytomegalovirus exposure and HLA in healthy donors. The PCR used 60 Vbeta and 13 Jbeta primers. Some clones are missing from TCRdb's copy, which holds only in-frame ones; the method was immunoSEQ multiplex PCR. The sample lists 110,000 to 150,000 clones, 75% to 80% seen once, with approximately 3.8% in the top ten. Study-wide findings and caveats: Presence/absence analyses rested on an assumption that sequencing depth was roughly uniform across donors. The later analysis indicated that the majority of CMV-associated TCR beta chains appeared HLA-restricted. Most TCR beta V segments were productive about 90% or about 30% of the time in an earlier analysis. Reportedly, diagnosis of cytomegalovirus status by the classifier showed high specificity and sensitivity.

In regard to this clone: Its matching antigen is unknown.

The CDR3 length is 18 residues. Germline V lookup: CDR1 SNHLY, CDR2 FYNNEI. This clonotype originated in a male donor in good health and CMV-seronegative. Material: PBMCs. The chain employs TRBV2 and TRBJ2-5; 9 bases map to TRBD2. The DNA matches TRBJ2-7 better at its end, which makes the J call doubtful. The CDR3: CASSGGAGIGLAPLEQYF. In DNA, the CDR3 is TGTGCCAGCAGTGGTGGAGCGGGTATTGGACTAGCGCCACTCGAGCAGTACTTC.